The next 28 T cell receptor beta chains were all read from a single sample in a study of glioma-infiltrating T cells after dendritic cell vaccination. The time point: after dendritic cell vaccination, including at tumor progression/relapse. Data came from immunoSEQ multiplex PCR; TCRdb stores just in-frame clones and leaves some out. The table lists around 10,000 clones, roughly 77% of them singletons. This sample comprised blood, obtained after dendritic cell vaccination. Receptors were obtained from a human donor with glioblastoma.

The V call is TRBV19, the J call TRBJ2-3; D not certain. The CDR3 contains 15 residues. Looked up from germline, CDR1 is LNHDA and CDR2 is SQIVND (reference sequence). Trimming took off 3 bases at V and 3 bases at J, with 13 bases between the two ends. CDR3 DNA sequence: TGTGCCAGTAGTATTGCGAAGATCTGGACAGATACGCAGTATTTT. It is translated as CASSIAKIWTDTQYF.

The rearrangement links TRBV19 to TRBJ2-2, with TRBD2 as a possible D gene (5 bases). The CDR3 is 16 residues long. Germline loops: CDR1 LNHDA, CDR2 SQIVND (reference sequence). V was pared by 5 bases and J by 6 bases, with 19 bases between. In DNA, the CDR3 is TGTGCCAGTAGTCTGATAACTAGGTCGGCCCCCGGGGAGCTGTTTTTT. Translating it yields CASSLITRSAPGELFF.

The gene calls are TRBV29-1 and TRBJ2-6, with 9 bases identical to TRBD1. Germline V gives CDR1 SQVTM, CDR2 ANQGSEA. The V gene end was trimmed by 6 bases and the J gene end by 4 bases; junction bases not matched to a gene: 7. CDR3 length: 15 amino acids. DNA for the CDR3: TGCAGCGTCTTACAGGGGGCGCCCGGGGCCAACGTCCTGACTTTC. Translating it yields CSVLQGAPGANVLTF.

This chain links TRBV5-8 with TRBJ2-7, with D possibly being TRBD2 (7 bases). This CDR3 is built from 15 residues. The germline gives CDR1 SGHTS, CDR2 YDEGEE. Trimming removed 9 bases from V and 2 bases from J, with 21 bases in between. The CDR3 region is CAKPPGTGGPYEQYF. The CDR3 region has the DNA TGTGCCAAGCCCCCGGGGACCGGGGGGCCCTACGAGCAGTACTTC.

The chain couples TRBV5-1 to TRBJ2-7; 10 bases map to TRBD1. The CDR3 extends over 15 amino acids. From germline, CDR1 is SGHRS and CDR2 YFSETQ. With V trimmed by 4 bases and J by 5 bases, 9 bases remained unmatched. The DNA for the CDR3 is TGCGCCAGCAGCCCAGCAGAGGACAGGGGGAACGAGCAGTACTTC. This encodes CASSPAEDRGNEQYF. Full variable domain (rest looked up from reference TRBV5-1 and TRBJ2-7): KAGVTQTPRYLIKTRGQQVTLSCSPISGHRSVSWYQQTPGQGLQFLFEYFSETQRNKGNFPGRFSGRQFSNSRSEMNVSTLELGDSALYLCASSPAEDRGNEQYFGPGTRLTVT.

The chain employs TRBV6-4 and TRBJ2-1, with 11 bases that match TRBD2. Per germline, CDR1 MRHNA and CDR2 SNTAGT. Unmatched junction bases numbered 1, after V lost 0 bases and J lost 3 bases. The CDR3 has 16 residues. CDR3 nucleotide sequence: TGTGCCAGCAGTGACTCCGGGACTAGCGGCTACAATGAGCAGTTCTTC. It codes for CASSDSGTSGYNEQFF.

V usage is TRBV5-6 and J usage is TRBJ2-5, with 8 bases aligning to TRBD1. Losses at the gene ends were 4 bases for V and 5 bases for J; bases not matched to a gene: 7. This CDR3 region has 14 residues. Germline CDR1 and CDR2: SGHDT and YYEEEE. CDR3 coding DNA: TGTGCCAGCAGCCCAGGGGGCCTGAGGGAGACCCAGTACTTC. Translating it yields CASSPGGLRETQYF.

The V and J genes are TRBV7-3 and TRBJ2-6; 10 bases fit TRBD1. Unmatched junction bases numbered 12, after V lost 5 bases and J lost 2 bases. The CDR3 contains 19 residues. Per germline, CDR1 SGHTA and CDR2 FQGTGA. The CDR3 loop is CASSGGGTGAPTGANVLTF. Written as DNA, the CDR3 is TGTGCCAGCAGCGGGGGGGGGACAGGGGCGCCGACTGGGGCCAACGTCCTGACTTTC.

This chain links TRBV28 with TRBJ2-3; 9 nucleotides line up with TRBD1. Germline V lookup: CDR1 MDHEN, CDR2 SYDVKM. The CDR3 is 16 amino acids. The V gene end was trimmed by 5 bases and the J gene end by 6 bases; junction bases not matched to a gene: 12. The CDR3 sequence: CASSPLGQGSGDTQYF. Here the CDR3 DNA reads TGTGCCAGCAGTCCGCTGGGACAGGGTAGTGGGGATACGCAGTATTTT.

This rearrangement joins TRBV4-3 to TRBJ1-2; D might be TRBD1 (6 bases). Looked up from germline, CDR1 is LGHNA and CDR2 is YSLEER. The CDR3 is 15 residues long. V dropped 2 bases and J dropped 0 bases, with 10 bases sitting between them. DNA for the CDR3: TGCGCCAGCAGCCAATCAGGGGCAGCTAACTATGGCTACACCTTC. Translated: CASSQSGAANYGYTF.

This rearrangement joins TRBV27 to TRBJ1-1; 9 bases fit TRBD1. V lost 6 bases, J lost 5 bases, and 1 base stayed unmatched. Germline loops: CDR1 MNHEY, CDR2 SMNVEV (reference sequence). The CDR3 loop spans 12 amino acids. The CDR3 region has the DNA TGTGCCAGCAGGACAGGGGGAACTGAAGCTTTCTTT. Protein sequence: CASRTGGTEAFF.

The chain is built from TRBV5-1 and TRBJ2-2; 10 nucleotides agree with TRBD1. CDR1 SGHRS and CDR2 YFSETQ come from the germline V gene. The junction had 9 bases not matched to a gene; V was cut back by 7 bases and J by 6 bases. This CDR3 is 15 amino acids long. The CDR3 sequence: CASRTGTGEAGELFF. CDR3 DNA sequence: TGCGCCAGCCGAACCGGGACAGGGGAGGCCGGGGAGCTGTTTTTT.

The chain uses TRBV7-3 and TRBJ2-2; D may be TRBD2 (6 bases). The germline V and J ends were trimmed by 6 bases and 0 bases, with 14 bases remaining between them. The CDR3 length is 16 residues. Germline CDR1 reads SGHTA; CDR2 reads FQGTGA. The CDR3 region is CASRVSGTTNTGELFF. As DNA, the CDR3 is TGTGCCAGCAGGGTTAGCGGAACAACGAACACCGGGGAGCTGTTTTTT.

The V gene is TRBV13, the J gene TRBJ2-1; D unresolved. V was pared by 3 bases and J by 2 bases, with 11 bases between. This CDR3 comprises 15 residues. Germline V CDR1 and CDR2: PRHDT, FYEKMQ (reference sequence). The CDR3 DNA sequence: TGTGCCAGCAGCTTTGGGTTAGCTCCCTACAATGAGCAGTTCTTC. This gives the protein CASSFGLAPYNEQFF. Based on the CDR3 plus reference TRBV13 and TRBJ2-1, the full variable domain is AAGVIQSPRHLIKEKRETATLKCYPIPRHDTVYWYQQGPGQDPQFLISFYEKMQSDKGSIPDRFSAQQFSDYHSELNMSSLELGDSALYFCASSFGLAPYNEQFFGPGTRLTVL.

The chain combines TRBV30 with TRBJ1-2; 9 nucleotides line up with TRBD1. The CDR3 is 14 residues long. Losses at the gene ends were 5 bases for V and 2 bases for J; bases not matched to a gene: 6. Germline loops: CDR1 GTSNPN, CDR2 SVGIG (reference sequence). The CDR3 region has the DNA TGTGCCTGGGGAGGACAGGGGTGGAACTATGGCTACACCTTC. The encoded protein is CAWGGQGWNYGYTF.

V gene TRBV12-5 combines with J gene TRBJ1-5; weak D call: TRBD1 (6 bases). V shed 5 bases and J shed 6 bases, with 26 bases lying between them. Germline CDR1 reads LGHNT; CDR2 reads FRNRAP. The CDR3 runs 18 residues. The CDR3, as DNA: TGTGCTAGTGGTAAAAAGCTATGGGGGCAGACGAGTAGTCAGCCCCAGCATTTT. This sequence encodes CASGKKLWGQTSSQPQHF.

V is TRBV7-3 and J is TRBJ2-3; possible D gene TRBD1, 6 bases. V lost 2 bases and J 1 base, leaving 7 bases between the germline ends. The germline V gene encodes CDR1 SGHTA and CDR2 FQGTGA. The CDR3 sequence is 14 residues long. The CDR3 DNA sequence: TGTGCCAGCAGCTTAGGACAGCGCACAGATACGCAGTATTTT. Its translation: CASSLGQRTDTQYF.

The chain uses TRBV10-3 and TRBJ2-3; a possible D gene is TRBD1 (6 bases). The V gene's germline CDR1 is ENHRY and CDR2 SYGVKD. Trimming removed 8 bases from V and 3 bases from J, with 15 bases in between. The CDR3 contains 14 residues. CDR3 in amino acids: CAIGPTGMTDTQYF. In nucleotides, the CDR3 is TGTGCCATCGGCCCCACAGGGATGACAGATACGCAGTATTTT.

CDR3 DNA: TGTGCCAGCAGTTATCAAAACGCAGGGTTCTATGGCTACACCTTC. This sequence encodes CASSYQNAGFYGYTF. The genes are TRBV27 and TRBJ1-2, with TRBD1 as a possible D gene (5 bases). The V end was cut by 4 bases, the J end by 4 bases, with 16 bases between. Germline assignment: CDR1 MNHEY and CDR2 SMNVEV (reference sequence). This CDR3 is built from 15 residues.

This chain links TRBV5-4 with TRBJ2-5; the D gene is possibly TRBD1 (6 bases). This CDR3 has 13 amino acids. The V gene lost 1 base and the J gene lost 3 bases, with 7 bases spanning the gap. Germline CDR1 and CDR2: SGHNT and YYREEE (reference sequence). This CDR3 is CASSLPGEETQYF. The CDR3 nucleotides are TGTGCCAGCAGCTTGCCAGGGGAAGAGACCCAGTACTTC.

This chain joins TRBV7-4 and TRBJ1-2, with D possibly TRBD1 on 5 matching bases. The CDR3 runs to 16 residues. The V end was cut by 1 base, the J end by 8 bases, with 20 bases between. From germline, CDR1 is SGHVT and CDR2 SQSDAQ. The CDR3 bases are TGTGCCAGCAGCTTAGTAGTGACAGCTGGTTTCGGCGGCTACACCTTC. Residues: CASSLVVTAGFGGYTF.

V and J are TRBV5-4 and TRBJ1-6, with 8 nucleotides matching TRBD1. The junction had 1 base not matched to a gene; V was cut back by 1 base and J by 1 base. CDR3 length equals 16 residues. CDR1 SGHNT and CDR2 YYREEE come from the germline V gene (reference sequence). The CDR3 sequence: CASSLWTGSYNSPLHF. CDR3 DNA sequence: TGTGCCAGCAGCTTGTGGACAGGGTCCTATAATTCACCCCTCCACTTT.

The CDR3 coding sequence is TGTGCCAGCAGCTCCCCGTCGGACAGGGGGAACTACAATGAGCAGTTCTTC. Its translation is CASSSPSDRGNYNEQFF. V and J are TRBV5-6 and TRBJ2-1; 10 bases map to TRBD1. The V gene end was trimmed by 3 bases and the J gene end by 3 bases; junction bases not matched to a gene: 9. The CDR3 extends over 17 amino acids. The V gene's germline CDR1 is SGHDT and CDR2 YYEEEE.

The count of this clone is one. The chain recombines TRBV21-1 with TRBJ2-5; TRBD1 is the table's D call and was not checked against the DNA. TRBV21-1 constitutes a pseudogene. The CDR3 has 14 residues. CDR3 nucleotides: TGTGCCAGCAGCATTCCAGGCCGCGCAGGGGAGCAGTACTTC. Its translation is CASSIPGRAGEQYF.

The chain recombines TRBV18 with TRBJ2-7, with a weak D call TRBD1 (5 bases). Germline CDR1 is KGHSH and CDR2 is LQKENI. Trimming pared 1 base from V and 6 bases from J, leaving 16 bases between. This CDR3 comprises 15 residues. CDR3 sequence reads: CASSPLDSTASEQYF. CDR3 DNA sequence: TGTGCCAGCTCACCACTGGATTCGACAGCGAGCGAGCAGTACTTC.

The chain has TRBV5-1 and TRBJ1-4; D is possibly TRBD1 (5 bases). This CDR3 contains 14 residues. The ends were cut back, 4 bases at V and 5 bases at J, with 12 bases in the middle. Per the germline V gene, CDR1 is SGHRS and CDR2 is YFSETQ. The CDR3 DNA reads as TGCGCCAGCAGCCCCATAGGGGCCAATGAAAAACTGTTTTTT. This gives the protein CASSPIGANEKLFF.

This chain links TRBV7-2 with TRBJ2-7; perhaps TRBD2 as D (7 bases). The germline V gene has CDR1 SGHTA and CDR2 FQGNSA. The CDR3 runs to 15 residues. The V and J ends lost 3 bases and 6 bases respectively, with 18 bases between them. This CDR3 is CASSLGTGGPLEQYF. The CDR3 nucleotides read TGTGCCAGCAGCTTGGGGACGGGGGGCCCTCTCGAGCAGTACTTC. Supplemented by reference TRBV7-2 and TRBJ2-7, the full variable domain reads GAGVSQSPSNKVTEKGKDVELRCDPISGHTALYWYRQSLGQGLEFLIYFQGNSAPDKSGLPSDRFSAERTGGSVSTLTIQRTQQEDSAVYLCASSLGTGGPLEQYFGPGTRLTVT.

This clone was seen only a few times. This chain links TRBV7-9 with TRBJ2-7, with 10 bases aligning to TRBD1. CDR1 SEHNR and CDR2 FQNEAQ come from the germline V gene (reference sequence). J lost 5 bases, V lost 5 bases, and 6 bases had no gene match. This CDR3 comprises 14 residues. The CDR3 protein is CASSPRTGGDEQYF. The CDR3 coding sequence is TGTGCCAGCAGCCCTCGGACAGGGGGTGACGAGCAGTACTTC.